The 10 T cell receptor beta chains below come from one sample, sequenced in a study of T-cell reconstitution after alpha-beta-depleted transplantation in children. A library of TCRbeta sequences, prepared with unique molecular identifiers, was generated. TCRdb re-derived calls from the PCR reads in MiXCR, one entry per CDR3 protein. The sample yields about 210,000 distinct CDR3 sequences, around a sixth seen once. The specimen comprised PBMCs, mostly from graft donor cells, sampled 360 days after TCRalphabeta/CD19-depleted stem cell transplant. The receptors come from a male patient aged 2 to 10 who had a stem cell transplant for acute lymphoblastic leukemia, so the T cells may come from the graft donor.

V usage is TRBV6-1 and J usage is TRBJ1-1; D remains ambiguous. CDR1 is MNHNS and CDR2 is SASEGT in the germline V gene. V dropped 2 bases and J dropped 1 base, with 8 bases sitting between them. This CDR3 is built from 14 residues. This CDR3 reads CASSEFRQNTEAFF. DNA for the CDR3: TGTGCCAGCAGTGAATTTAGGCAGAACACTGAAGCTTTCTTT.

The gene calls are TRBV10-3 and TRBJ2-1, with D maybe TRBD2 (7 bases). The CDR3 length is 16 residues. Germline V gene sequence: CDR1 ENHRY, CDR2 SYGVKD. Trimming cost V 0 bases and J 10 bases, with 19 bases left between them. The DNA for the CDR3 is TGTGCCATCAGTGAGTCCGCGGGGGCCCAAGGAGGGGAGCAGTTCTTC. This gives the protein CAISESAGAQGGEQFF.

This chain joins TRBV18 and TRBJ2-3; D gene uncertain. The CDR3 length is 13 residues. V lost 4 bases and J lost 6, with 11 bases in between. Germline V CDR1 and CDR2: KGHSH, LQKENI. The CDR3 DNA reads as TGTGCCAGCTCACAATCGGCTGGGGATACGCAGTATTTT. It codes for CASSQSAGDTQYF.

CDR3 residues: CASSLGLAGPVDTQYF. CDR3 bases: TGTGCCAGCAGCTTAGGTCTAGCGGGGCCAGTGGATACGCAGTATTTT. The chain recombines TRBV7-7 with TRBJ2-3, with TRBD2 matching over 9 bases. V trimming: 1 base; J trimming: 6 bases; junction bases outside the gene matches: 8. The CDR3 spans 16 residues. In germline, CDR1 is SSHAT, CDR2 FNYEAQ (reference sequence).

This clonotype was counted only a few times. V and J are TRBV5-5 and TRBJ2-2; the match to TRBD2 covers 7 bases. Germline trimming cut 4 bases from V and 6 bases from J; bases unmatched to any gene: 12. This CDR3 comprises 16 residues. Germline CDR1 SGHKS, CDR2 YYEKEE (reference sequence). The CDR3: CASSPRGGELAGELFF. CDR3 nucleotides: TGTGCCAGCAGCCCCCGGGGAGGGGAATTGGCCGGGGAGCTGTTTTTT.

This clonotype was recorded a few times. This chain connects TRBV12-3 or TRBV12-4 to TRBJ1-2; D ambiguous. With 7 bases removed from V and 6 bases from J, the gap between germline ends came to 24 bases. The CDR3 is 16 residues long. The chain's CDR3 is CASKNSIMRERDGYTF. As DNA, the CDR3 is TGTGCCAGCAAAAACTCCATAATGAGGGAACGGGATGGCTACACCTTC.

The table lists this clonotype with many counts. The chain recombines TRBV10-3 with TRBJ2-5; the D gene is possibly TRBD2 (5 bases). The CDR3 runs to 15 residues. Germline-derived CDR1 and CDR2 are ENHRY and SYGVKD. V was trimmed by 3 bases and J by 3 bases, leaving 14 bases between them. CDR3 nucleotide sequence: TGTGCCATCAGTGACGGTAGCGTCCGAAAAGAGACCCAGTACTTC. Protein product: CAISDGSVRKETQYF.

This clonotype was recorded a few times. V gene TRBV15 combines with J gene TRBJ2-3; 8 nucleotides match TRBD2. Germline CDR1 LNHNV, CDR2 YYDKDF (reference sequence). Unmatched junction bases numbered 3, after V lost 3 bases and J lost 4 bases. This CDR3 is 14 amino acids long. This CDR3 reads CATSSRRGADTQYF. In nucleotides, the CDR3 is TGTGCCACCAGCAGTAGGCGGGGGGCAGATACGCAGTATTTT. Supplemented by reference TRBV15 and TRBJ2-3, the full variable domain reads DAMVIQNPRYQVTQFGKPVTLSCSQTLNHNVMYWYQQKSSQAPKLLFHYYDKDFNNEADTPDNFQSRRPNTSFCFLDIRSPGLGDTAMYLCATSSRRGADTQYFGPGTRLTVL.

The genes are TRBV27 and TRBJ2-1; a weak D match, TRBD2 (7 bases). The V end was cut by 3 bases, the J end by 7 bases, with 13 bases between. The CDR3 runs to 14 residues. Looked up from germline, CDR1 is MNHEY and CDR2 is SMNVEV (reference sequence). The CDR3 DNA sequence: TGTGCCAGCAGTTTGGGAGGGGGAGTTAATGAGCAGTTCTTC. Residues: CASSLGGGVNEQFF.

The V gene is TRBV5-4, the J gene TRBJ2-3; 14 bases align to TRBD2. After removal of 6 bases from V and 0 bases from J, the junction contained 9 bases not matched to a gene. Germline CDR1 reads SGHNT; CDR2 reads YYREEE (reference sequence). The CDR3 covers 18 residues. The CDR3 loop reads CASTRGLAGGSSTDTQYF. CDR3 in DNA: TGTGCCAGCACCAGAGGACTAGCGGGGGGCTCGAGCACAGATACGCAGTATTTT.